A single sample gave rise to the 31 T cell receptor beta chains below, sequenced in a study of blood T cell repertoires in COVID-19. The protocol was immunoSEQ multiplex PCR, while the TCRdb copy is restricted to in-frame clones and leaves out a portion. The sample has about 490,000 clones; over 75% are singletons. The sequencing sample was made of peripheral blood. The origin of the receptors is a human donor in a cohort sampled during active COVID-19.

This clone was recorded a few times. The chain combines TRBV30 with TRBJ1-2; weak D call: TRBD1 (5 bases). There are 13 residues in the CDR3. In germline, CDR1 is GTSNPN, CDR2 SVGIG (reference sequence). Trimming stripped 0 bases from V and 7 bases from J, with 12 bases between. This CDR3 is CAWSVQGQGGYTF. The CDR3 DNA is TGTGCCTGGAGTGTACAAGGCCAGGGTGGCTACACCTTC.

This sequence joins TRBV6-4 and TRBJ2-2, with D possibly matching TRBD1 (5 bases). V lost 0 bases and J lost 6, with 11 bases in between. This CDR3 spans 15 amino acids. Per germline, CDR1 MRHNA and CDR2 SNTAGT. CDR3 in DNA: TGTGCCAGCAGTGACTCCGGCCTAGGGGCCGGGGAGCTGTTTTTT. Translated, it gives CASSDSGLGAGELFF.

This rearrangement joins TRBV7-2 to TRBJ1-2; D is possibly TRBD1 (6 bases). V lost 1 base, J lost 2 bases, and 11 bases lay in between. The germline gives CDR1 SGHTA, CDR2 FQGNSA. This CDR3 spans 15 amino acids. CDR3 region: CASSLGGTGNYGYTF. CDR3 sequence (DNA): TGTGCCAGCAGCTTAGGTGGTACAGGGAACTATGGCTACACCTTC.

The chain is built from TRBV3-1 (or the pseudogene TRBV3-2) and TRBJ2-3; 8 nucleotides line up with TRBD2. The CDR3 spans 14 residues. The J segment lost 1 base and the V segment lost 7 bases, leaving 4 bases of the junction unmatched. Germline loops: CDR1 LGHDT, CDR2 YNNKEL (reference sequence). CDR3 loop: CASNQGLGTDTQYF. CDR3 nucleotide sequence: TGTGCCAGCAACCAGGGACTAGGCACAGATACGCAGTATTTT.

This clone was observed once. The chain employs TRBV3-1 (or the pseudogene TRBV3-2) and TRBJ1-2; no clear D. The CDR3 is 16 amino acids. Germline V gene data show CDR1 as LGHDT and CDR2 as YNNKEL (reference sequence). The V and J ends lost 3 bases and 5 bases respectively, with 19 bases between them. CDR3 amino acids: CASSHDRLGLIYGYTF. In DNA, the CDR3 is TGTGCCAGCAGCCATGATAGACTCGGTTTAATATATGGCTACACCTTC.

There are a few counts of this clone. V is TRBV7-9 and J is TRBJ1-2, with TRBD1 matching over 9 bases. Germline values: CDR1 SEHNR, CDR2 FQNEAQ (reference sequence). CDR3 size: 13 residues. V was pared by 5 bases and J by 8 bases, with 6 bases of the junction left unmatched. DNA for the CDR3: TGTGCCAGCAGCGTGGGACAGGGCGGGGGCTACACCTTC. Translated: CASSVGQGGGYTF.

This clone was observed a few times. This sample includes further DNA sequences coding for the same CDR3. J is TRBJ2-7 and V is TRBV7-8, with a weak D call TRBD2 (6 bases). Germline loops: CDR1 SGHVS, CDR2 FQNEAQ. This CDR3 has 13 residues. Trimming shortened V by 0 bases and J by 3 bases, and 6 bases separated the two germline ends. CDR3 residues: CASSLAGGYEQYF. The CDR3 DNA follows: TGTGCCAGCAGCTTAGCGGGAGGCTACGAGCAGTACTTC.

Only a few counts were recorded for this clone. The chain joins TRBV6-2 or TRBV6-3 to TRBJ2-6; TRBD2 matches 9 bases. From germline, CDR1 is MNHEY and CDR2 SVGEGT. The CDR3 consists of 19 residues. J was trimmed by 2 bases and V by 2 bases; bases with no gene match: 10. CDR3 residues: CASSYDTSGSLPGANVLTF. The CDR3 nucleotides read TGTGCCAGCAGTTACGATACTAGCGGGTCCCTCCCTGGGGCCAACGTCCTGACTTTC.

As to this clone: Its ends do not fully match the called genes, so a read error is possible. The V gene is TRBV7-7, the J gene TRBJ2-5; D unresolved. The CDR3 length is 11 residues. Germline loops: CDR1 SSHAT, CDR2 FNYEAQ (reference sequence). CDR3 residues: CASSPQRSQYF. CDR3 coding DNA: TGTGCTAGCAGCCCCCAGAGGTCCCAGTACTTC.

The chain has TRBV7-3 and TRBJ1-1, with D hard to call. The CDR3 consists of 13 residues. The germline CDR1 and CDR2 sequences are SGHTA and FQGTGA. V was clipped by 3 bases and J by 5 bases, with 10 bases between them. For the CDR3, the DNA is TGTGCCAGCAGCTTCACTGAGGGAACTGAAGCTTTCTTT. The encoded protein is CASSFTEGTEAFF.

CDR3 amino acids: CASSEVGRGFTDTQYF. As DNA, the CDR3 is TGTGCCAGCAGTGAAGTGGGCAGGGGTTTTACAGATACGCAGTATTTT. J is TRBJ2-3 and V is TRBV6-1; weak D call: TRBD1 (6 bases). Trimming left V 1 base short and J 3 bases short, with 14 bases between. Germline V CDR1 and CDR2: MNHNS, SASEGT. This CDR3 has 16 residues.

This clone has only one observation. The sample carries other DNA sequences with the same CDR3. The gene calls are TRBV28 and TRBJ1-6; a weak D match, TRBD1 (6 bases). Trimming removed 6 bases at V and 9 bases at J, with 15 bases between. Germline values: CDR1 MDHEN, CDR2 SYDVKM. This CDR3 has 14 residues. As DNA, the CDR3 is TGTGCCAGCAGGTCCGGACAGCCGCTTTCACCCCTCCACTTT. Its translation: CASRSGQPLSPLHF.

V gene TRBV3-1 (or the pseudogene TRBV3-2) combines with J gene TRBJ2-7; a weak D match, TRBD2 (6 bases). Between the trimmed V and J ends, which lost 1 base and 2 bases, there was a span of 9 bases. Germline assignment: CDR1 LGHDT and CDR2 YNNKEL (reference sequence). This CDR3 region has 14 residues. In DNA, the CDR3 is TGTGCCAGCAGCCAAGGGGGCGGGGCCTACGAGCAGTACTTC. This codes for CASSQGGGAYEQYF.

This clone was observed a few times. CDR3 sequence: CASSLAQGVQYTQYF. In DNA form, the CDR3 reads TGTGCCAGCAGCTTGGCACAGGGGGTGCAGTATACGCAGTATTTT. The chain uses TRBV5-4 and TRBJ2-3; TRBD1 agrees at 8 bases. The V segment lost 0 bases and the J segment 7 bases; nucleotides outside the gene matches: 7. From germline, CDR1 is SGHNT and CDR2 YYREEE (reference sequence). The CDR3 consists of 15 residues.

V gene TRBV19 combines with J gene TRBJ2-3; 8 bases are a match to TRBD2. Per germline, CDR1 LNHDA and CDR2 SQIVND (reference sequence). Trimming removed 4 bases from V and 4 bases from J; junction bases left unmatched: 10. This CDR3 contains 16 residues. The CDR3 loop is CASSNRGGFLPDTQYF. CDR3 DNA: TGTGCCAGTAGTAATCGGGGGGGATTTTTACCAGATACGCAGTATTTT.

The rearrangement joins TRBV30 to TRBJ2-2, with 7 bases that match TRBD2. Trimming at V came to 4 bases and at J to 4 bases, leaving 12 bases not matched to a gene. CDR1 GTSNPN and CDR2 SVGIG come from the germline V gene (reference sequence). The CDR3 has 16 residues. The DNA of the CDR3 is TGTGCCTGGAAAAGGGGAGCGGGGATCTTCACCGGGGAGCTGTTTTTT. Its protein is CAWKRGAGIFTGELFF.

This clone was detected only a few times. The rearrangement joins TRBV2 to TRBJ1-2; 11 nucleotides agree with TRBD1. From germline, CDR1 is SNHLY and CDR2 FYNNEI. Losses at the gene ends were 8 bases for V and 6 bases for J; bases not matched to a gene: 5. The CDR3 contains 13 residues. DNA of the CDR3: TGTGCCAGCGAGCGGGACAGGGGGGATGGCTACACCTTC. Protein: CASERDRGDGYTF.

The V gene is TRBV11-1, the J gene TRBJ2-6, with a tentative D call TRBD1 (6 bases). Germline lookup yields CDR1 SGHAT and CDR2 FQDESV (reference sequence). V lost 7 bases, J lost 1 base, and 11 bases lay in between. This CDR3 spans 15 amino acids. The CDR3 protein is CASTLTGSGANVLTF. For the CDR3, the DNA is TGTGCCAGCACCCTAACAGGGTCTGGGGCCAACGTCCTGACTTTC.

V usage is TRBV29-1 and J usage is TRBJ1-2; D gene unclear. The length of the CDR3 is 13 residues. Germline CDR1 SQVTM, CDR2 ANQGSEA. V was pared by 7 bases and J by 6 bases, with 18 bases between. DNA for the CDR3: TGCAGCGCCAGACCGGGAGAAGCGGATGGCTACACCTTC. This gives the protein CSARPGEADGYTF.

The V gene is TRBV11-3, the J gene TRBJ2-7; possibly TRBD1 for D (5 bases). The CDR3 consists of 16 residues. V lost 1 base and J lost 6, with 19 bases in between. From germline, CDR1 is SGHNT and CDR2 YENEEA. The CDR3 reads CASSLAAGLGTTEQYF. The CDR3 DNA sequence: TGTGCCAGCAGCTTAGCTGCAGGGCTGGGAACTACCGAGCAGTACTTC.

This chain uses TRBV4-3 with TRBJ2-5; 7 nucleotides match TRBD2. CDR3 length: 17 residues. The germline V gene encodes CDR1 LGHNA and CDR2 YSLEER. Unmatched junction bases numbered 13, after V lost 2 bases and J lost 4 bases. The CDR3 spells CASSQRAASGAGETQYF. In DNA, the CDR3 is TGCGCCAGCAGCCAACGAGCGGCTAGCGGAGCGGGAGAGACCCAGTACTTC.

J is TRBJ2-1 and V is TRBV19, with 7 bases that match TRBD2. The germline gives CDR1 LNHDA, CDR2 SQIVND (reference sequence). Trimming cost V 5 bases and J 6 bases; bases outside gene matches: 7. The CDR3 covers 14 residues. CDR3 loop: CASSSQAGVNEQFF. DNA of the CDR3: TGTGCCAGTAGTTCCCAGGCGGGAGTCAATGAGCAGTTCTTC.

The chain joins TRBV4-1 to TRBJ2-1; 10 bases fit TRBD2. V trimming: 0 bases; J trimming: 5 bases; junction bases outside the gene matches: 7. The CDR3 runs 17 residues. Germline CDR1 is MGHRA and CDR2 is YSYEKL. In nucleotides, the CDR3 is TGCGCCAGCAGCCAAGACCCAGCGGGAGGGCCAGACAATGAGCAGTTCTTC. Translation gives CASSQDPAGGPDNEQFF.

V and J are TRBV9 and TRBJ1-1; 8 bases match TRBD1. The V segment lost 3 bases and the J segment 7 bases; nucleotides outside the gene matches: 11. CDR1 is SGDLS and CDR2 is YYNGEE in the germline V gene. The CDR3 is 15 amino acids. CDR3 protein: CASSATWTGFGEAFF. The CDR3 nucleotides read TGTGCCAGCAGCGCTACATGGACAGGGTTCGGTGAAGCTTTCTTT.

The chain recombines TRBV18 with TRBJ2-6; no clear D. Germline V gene sequence: CDR1 KGHSH, CDR2 LQKENI. The CDR3 loop spans 15 amino acids. Trimming cost V 2 bases and J 1 base, with 6 bases left between them. Written as DNA, the CDR3 is TGTGCCAGCTCACCAGAGAGGTCTGGGGCCAACGTCCTGACTTTC. Translating it yields CASSPERSGANVLTF.

The rearrangement joins TRBV12-5 to TRBJ2-5; 7 bases match TRBD2. Germline V gene sequence: CDR1 LGHNT, CDR2 FRNRAP. The CDR3 length is 13 residues. The J segment lost 5 bases and the V segment lost 3 bases, leaving 3 bases of the junction unmatched. The CDR3 nucleotides are TGTGCTAGTGGTTTAGGGACTACGGAGACCCAGTACTTC. Encoded protein: CASGLGTTETQYF.

There are a few counts of this clone. This chain uses TRBV7-8 with TRBJ1-4; tentatively, D is TRBD1 (5 bases). Germline V gene sequence: CDR1 SGHVS, CDR2 FQNEAQ. CDR3 length: 14 amino acids. Trimming removed 7 bases from V and 6 bases from J, with 15 bases in between. DNA for the CDR3: TGTGCCAGCACTTTGGGGGGGACTGATGAAAAACTGTTTTTT. Protein sequence: CASTLGGTDEKLFF.

The chain joins TRBV2 to TRBJ2-1; perhaps TRBD2 as D (5 bases). V shed 7 bases and J shed 8 bases, with 15 bases lying between them. The germline gives CDR1 SNHLY, CDR2 FYNNEI. The CDR3 has 13 residues. CDR3 DNA: TGTGCCAGCACCGGACTGCGTCTGGATGAGCAGTTCTTC. Its protein product is CASTGLRLDEQFF. Using reference TRBV2 and TRBJ2-1 for the parts outside the CDR3, the full variable domain is EPEVTQTPSHQVTQMGQEVILRCVPISNHLYFYWYRQILGQKVEFLVSFYNNEISEKSEIFDDQFSVERPDGSNFTLKIRSTKLEDSAMYFCASTGLRLDEQFFGPGTRLTVL.

This chain connects TRBV7-4 to TRBJ2-7, with 11 bases identical to TRBD2. V gave up 5 bases and J gave up 2 bases; unmatched junction bases: 8. Germline-derived CDR1 and CDR2 are SGHVT and SQSDAQ. The CDR3 spans 16 residues. In DNA, the CDR3 is TGTGCCAGCAGCGCCCCCGGGACTAGCGGCACCTACGAGCAGTACTTC. It encodes CASSAPGTSGTYEQYF.

This sequence joins TRBV3-1 (or the pseudogene TRBV3-2) and TRBJ1-3, with D possibly TRBD1 on 6 matching bases. In germline, CDR1 is LGHDT, CDR2 YNNKEL (reference sequence). The CDR3 contains 16 residues. V shed 4 bases and J shed 0 bases, with 13 bases lying between them. The CDR3 reads CASSPTGTSSGNTIYF. The CDR3 coding sequence is TGTGCCAGCAGCCCTACAGGGACCAGCTCTGGAAACACCATATATTTT.

The chain uses TRBV9 and TRBJ2-3, with TRBD2 matching 8 bases. V lost 2 bases, J lost 0 bases, and 5 bases stayed unmatched. The CDR3 sequence is 16 residues long. In germline, CDR1 is SGDLS, CDR2 YYNGEE. The CDR3 loop is CASSVSGIRSTDTQYF. The DNA for the CDR3 is TGTGCCAGCAGCGTTAGCGGGATACGTAGCACAGATACGCAGTATTTT.